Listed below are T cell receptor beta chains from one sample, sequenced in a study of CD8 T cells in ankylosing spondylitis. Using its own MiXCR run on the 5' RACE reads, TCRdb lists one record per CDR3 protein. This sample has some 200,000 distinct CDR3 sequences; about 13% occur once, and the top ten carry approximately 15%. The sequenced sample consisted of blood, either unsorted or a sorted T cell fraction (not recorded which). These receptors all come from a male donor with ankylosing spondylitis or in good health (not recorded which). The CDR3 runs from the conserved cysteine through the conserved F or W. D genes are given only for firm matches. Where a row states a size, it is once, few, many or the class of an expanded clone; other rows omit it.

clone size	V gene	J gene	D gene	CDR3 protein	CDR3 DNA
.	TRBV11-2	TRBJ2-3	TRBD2	CASSLEASGGLADTQYF	TGTGCCAGCAGCTTAGAGGCTAGCGGGGGCTTGGCAGATACGCAGTATTTT
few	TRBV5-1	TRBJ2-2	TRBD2	CATGLAGGYTGELFF	TGCGCCACCGGACTAGCGGGAGGGTACACCGGGGAGCTGTTTTTT
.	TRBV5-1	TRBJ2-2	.	CASSSRTETNTGELFF	TGCGCCAGCAGCTCGAGGACAGAGACGAACACCGGGGAGCTGTTTTTT
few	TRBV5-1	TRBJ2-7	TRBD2	CASSLGVAGLLSYEQYF	TGCGCCAGCAGCTTGGGGGTAGCGGGGCTCCTCTCCTACGAGCAGTACTTC
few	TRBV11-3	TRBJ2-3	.	CASSPVGGRDTQYF	TGTGCCAGCAGCCCGGTCGGGGGTAGGGATACGCAGTATTTT
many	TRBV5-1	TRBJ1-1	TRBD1	CASRGQGEAFF	TGCGCCAGCAGGGGACAGGGTGAAGCTTTCTTT
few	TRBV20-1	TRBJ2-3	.	CSARWSRTDTQYF	TGCAGTGCTAGGTGGTCGCGCACAGATACGCAGTATTTT
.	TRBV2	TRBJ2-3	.	CASSAGPKATDTQYF	TGTGCCAGCAGCGCCGGGCCTAAAGCGACGGATACGCAGTATTTT
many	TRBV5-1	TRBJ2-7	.	CASSKSTGTVYEQYF	TGCGCCAGCAGCAAAAGCACCGGGACGGTCTACGAGCAGTACTTC
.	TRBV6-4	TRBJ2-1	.	CASSDSFAASNEQFF	TGTGCCAGCAGTGACTCGTTTGCGGCATCTAATGAGCAGTTCTTC
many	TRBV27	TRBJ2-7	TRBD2	CASSLIPGRWEQYF	TGTGCCAGCAGTTTGATCCCCGGGAGGTGGGAGCAGTACTTC
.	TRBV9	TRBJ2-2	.	CATSQFEGQNTGELFF	TGTGCCACCAGCCAATTTGAAGGGCAGAACACCGGGGAGCTGTTTTTT
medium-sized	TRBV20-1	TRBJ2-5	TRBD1	CSAAGGKGAIQETQYF	TGCAGTGCTGCAGGAGGAAAGGGGGCCATTCAAGAGACCCAGTACTTC
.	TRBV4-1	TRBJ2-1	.	CASSQERENEQFF	TGCGCCAGCAGCCAAGAAAGAGAAAATGAGCAGTTCTTC